The T cell receptor (beta chain) described here comes from a study of early T cells in non-severe SARS-CoV-2 infection. In the library, individual cDNA molecules carried attached unique molecular identifiers. One entry per CDR3 protein results from TCRdb running MiXCR on the 5' RACE reads. The sample contains about 42,000 distinct CDR3 sequences, around 6.8% of which appear only once. A few counts support this clonotype. The CDR3 has 15 residues. In germline, CDR1 is SGHDN, CDR2 FVKESK. V dropped 0 bases and J dropped 5 bases, with 13 bases sitting between them. The sample comprised whole blood. This TCR derives from an adult who was a healthcare worker with PCR-confirmed SARS-CoV-2 infection or an uninfected control (not recorded which). The rearrangement links TRBV14 to TRBJ1-2; TRBD1 might be the D (6 bases). The CDR3: CASSQDLGGSYGYTF. Here the CDR3 DNA reads TGTGCCAGCAGCCAAGATCTGGGGGGCTCATATGGCTACACCTTC.